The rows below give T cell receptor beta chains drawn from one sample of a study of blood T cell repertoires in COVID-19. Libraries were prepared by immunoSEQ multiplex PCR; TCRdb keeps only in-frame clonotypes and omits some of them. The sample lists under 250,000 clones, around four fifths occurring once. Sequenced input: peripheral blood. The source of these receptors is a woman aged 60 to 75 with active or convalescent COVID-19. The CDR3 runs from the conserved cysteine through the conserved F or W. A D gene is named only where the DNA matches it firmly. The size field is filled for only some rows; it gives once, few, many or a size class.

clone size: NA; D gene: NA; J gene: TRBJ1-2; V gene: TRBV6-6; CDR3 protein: CASRPRGEIYGYTF; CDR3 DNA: TGTGCCAGCAGACCTCGGGGGGAAATCTATGGCTACACCTTC
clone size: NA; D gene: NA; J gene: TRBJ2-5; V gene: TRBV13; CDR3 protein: CASSERMDWEETQYF; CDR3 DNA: TGTGCCAGCAGCGAAAGGATGGACTGGGAAGAGACCCAGTACTTC
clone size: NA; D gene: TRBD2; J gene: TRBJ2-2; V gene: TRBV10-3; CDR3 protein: CAVGPGGTTGELFF; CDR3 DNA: TGTGCCGTCGGACCGGGGGGGACCACCGGGGAGCTGTTTTTT
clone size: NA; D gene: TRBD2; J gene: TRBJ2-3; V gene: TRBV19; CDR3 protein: CASSTRDYSDTQYF; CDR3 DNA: TGTGCCAGTAGTACGCGGGACTACTCAGATACGCAGTATTTT
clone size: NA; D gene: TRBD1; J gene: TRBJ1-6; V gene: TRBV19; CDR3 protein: CASSTLGQGKGNSPLHF; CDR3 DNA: TGTGCCAGTAGTACTCTCGGACAGGGGAAGGGTAATTCACCCCTCCACTTT
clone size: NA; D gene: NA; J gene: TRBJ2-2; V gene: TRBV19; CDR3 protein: CASSIGGRANTGELFF; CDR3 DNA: TGTGCCAGTAGTATAGGGGGCAGGGCGAACACCGGGGAGCTGTTTTTT
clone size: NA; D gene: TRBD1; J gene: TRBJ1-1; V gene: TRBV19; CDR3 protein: CASSTTGGMNTEAFF; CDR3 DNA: TGTGCCAGTAGCACAACAGGGGGCATGAACACTGAAGCTTTCTTT
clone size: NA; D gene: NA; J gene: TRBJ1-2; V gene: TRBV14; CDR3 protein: CASSPQANYGYTF; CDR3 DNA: TGTGCCAGCAGCCCTCAAGCGAACTATGGCTACACCTTC
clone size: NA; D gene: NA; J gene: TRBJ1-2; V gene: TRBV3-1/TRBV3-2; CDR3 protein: CASSRAGSGYTF; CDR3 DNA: TGTGCCAGCAGCCGGGCAGGTTCCGGCTACACCTTC
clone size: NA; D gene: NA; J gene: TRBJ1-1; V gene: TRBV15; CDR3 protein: CATSRDLGGEAFF; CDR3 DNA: TGTGCCACCAGCAGAGATCTGGGGGGGGAAGCTTTCTTT
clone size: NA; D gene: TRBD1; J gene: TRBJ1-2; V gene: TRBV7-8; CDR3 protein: CASSLVTGAINYGYTF; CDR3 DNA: TGTGCCAGCAGCTTAGTTACAGGGGCCATTAACTATGGCTACACCTTC
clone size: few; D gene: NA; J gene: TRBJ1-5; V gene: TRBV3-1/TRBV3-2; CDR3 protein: CASSQGRGGNQPQHF; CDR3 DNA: TGTGCCAGCAGTCAAGGGAGAGGAGGCAATCAGCCCCAGCATTTT
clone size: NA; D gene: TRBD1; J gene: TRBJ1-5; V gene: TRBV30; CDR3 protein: CAWRQGLGNQPQHF; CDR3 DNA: TGTGCCTGGAGACAGGGGCTAGGCAATCAGCCCCAGCATTTT
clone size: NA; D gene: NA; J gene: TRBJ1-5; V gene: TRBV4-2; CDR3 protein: CASSPQEGLNQPQHF; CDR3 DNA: TGTGCCAGCAGCCCGCAGGAGGGGCTCAATCAGCCCCAGCATTTT
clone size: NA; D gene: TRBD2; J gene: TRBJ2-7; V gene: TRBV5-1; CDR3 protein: CASSLGLAGGRAYEQYF; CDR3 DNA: TGCGCCAGCAGCCTAGGACTAGCGGGAGGCCGGGCCTACGAGCAGTACTTC
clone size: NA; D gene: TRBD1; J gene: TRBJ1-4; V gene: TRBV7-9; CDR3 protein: CASSRQGAGEKLFF; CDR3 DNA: TGTGCCAGCAGCCGACAGGGGGCAGGGGAAAAACTGTTTTTT
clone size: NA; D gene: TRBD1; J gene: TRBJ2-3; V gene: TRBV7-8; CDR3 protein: CASSRDRGRDTQYF; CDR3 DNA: TGTGCCAGCAGCCGAGACAGGGGGCGGGATACGCAGTATTTT
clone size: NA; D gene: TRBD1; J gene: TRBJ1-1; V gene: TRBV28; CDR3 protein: CASLGQGAEAFF; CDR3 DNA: TGTGCCAGCTTGGGACAGGGCGCTGAAGCTTTCTTT
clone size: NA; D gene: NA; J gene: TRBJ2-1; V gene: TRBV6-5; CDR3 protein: CASSYSTQNEQFF; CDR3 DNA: TGTGCCAGCAGTTACTCGACTCAAAATGAGCAGTTCTTC
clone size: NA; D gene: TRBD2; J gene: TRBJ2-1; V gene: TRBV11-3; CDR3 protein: CASSPAVTSRNEQFF; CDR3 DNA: TGTGCCAGCAGCCCCGCCGTGACTAGCAGGAATGAGCAGTTCTTC
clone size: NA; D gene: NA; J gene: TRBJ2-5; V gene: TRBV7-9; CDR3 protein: CASSSLQGARETQYF; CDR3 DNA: TGTGCCAGCAGCTCCTTACAGGGCGCCAGGGAGACCCAGTACTTC
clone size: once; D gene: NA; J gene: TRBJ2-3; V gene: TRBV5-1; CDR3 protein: CASSLGGRTDTQYF; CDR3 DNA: TGCGCCAGCAGCTTGGGGGGCCGCACAGATACGCAGTATTTT
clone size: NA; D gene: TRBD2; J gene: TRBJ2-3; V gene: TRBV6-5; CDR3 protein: CASRRAREGKDTQYF; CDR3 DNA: TGTGCCAGCAGGAGGGCGCGGGAGGGGAAAGATACGCAGTATTTT
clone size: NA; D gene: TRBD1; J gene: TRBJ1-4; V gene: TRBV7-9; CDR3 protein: CASSFGQGVYNEKLFF; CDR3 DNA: TGTGCCAGCAGCTTTGGACAGGGGGTGTATAATGAAAAACTGTTTTTT
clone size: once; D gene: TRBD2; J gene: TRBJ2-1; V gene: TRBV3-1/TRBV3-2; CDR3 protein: CASSQQLAGDNEQFF; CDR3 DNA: TGTGCCAGCAGCCAACAACTAGCGGGGGACAATGAGCAGTTCTTC
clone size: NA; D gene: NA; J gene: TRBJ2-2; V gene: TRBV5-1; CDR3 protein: CASSLDRFTGELFF; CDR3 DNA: TGCGCCAGCAGCTTGGACAGGTTCACCGGGGAGCTGTTTTTT
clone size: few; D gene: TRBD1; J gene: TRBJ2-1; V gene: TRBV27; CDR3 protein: CASRPGQGAWGEQFF; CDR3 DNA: TGTGCCAGCAGACCGGGACAGGGGGCTTGGGGTGAGCAGTTCTTC
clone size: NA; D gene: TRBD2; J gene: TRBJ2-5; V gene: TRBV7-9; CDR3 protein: CASSLGVPLTSGGSETQYF; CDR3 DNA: TGTGCCAGCAGCTTAGGGGTCCCGCTGACTAGCGGGGGGTCTGAGACCCAGTACTTC
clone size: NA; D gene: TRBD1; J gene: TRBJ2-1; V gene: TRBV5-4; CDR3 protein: CAIRDRGSTYNEQFF; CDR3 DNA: TGTGCCATACGGGACAGGGGTAGCACCTACAATGAGCAGTTCTTC
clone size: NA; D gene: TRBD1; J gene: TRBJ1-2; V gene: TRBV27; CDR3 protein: CASSLTLGTGLGYTF; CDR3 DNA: TGTGCCAGCAGTTTAACGCTGGGGACAGGGCTTGGCTACACCTTC
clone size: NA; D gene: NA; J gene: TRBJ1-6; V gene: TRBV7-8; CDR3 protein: CASSLQGPGSPLHF; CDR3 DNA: TGTGCCAGCAGCTTACAGGGGCCAGGTTCACCCCTCCACTTT
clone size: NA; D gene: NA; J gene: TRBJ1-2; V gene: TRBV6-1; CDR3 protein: CASSESGGLYGYTF; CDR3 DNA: TGTGCCAGCAGTGAATCGGGGGGCCTCTATGGCTACACCTTC
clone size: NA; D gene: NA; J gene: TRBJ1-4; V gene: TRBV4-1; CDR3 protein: CASSRLMGTPAGTNEKLFF; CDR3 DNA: TGCGCCAGCAGCCGCCTAATGGGGACACCAGCCGGGACTAATGAAAAACTGTTTTTT
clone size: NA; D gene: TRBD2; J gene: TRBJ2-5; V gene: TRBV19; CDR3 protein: CASSTSTSGKETQYF; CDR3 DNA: TGTGCCAGTAGTACCTCTACTAGCGGGAAGGAGACCCAGTACTTC
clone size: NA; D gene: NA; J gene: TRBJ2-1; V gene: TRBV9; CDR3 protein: CASETSGTGEQFF; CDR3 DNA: TGTGCCAGCGAAACTAGCGGGACAGGGGAGCAGTTCTTC
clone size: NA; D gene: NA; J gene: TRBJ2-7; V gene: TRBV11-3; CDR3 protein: CASSLVGARGYEQYF; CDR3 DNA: TGTGCCAGCAGCTTAGTAGGAGCGCGTGGCTACGAGCAGTACTTC
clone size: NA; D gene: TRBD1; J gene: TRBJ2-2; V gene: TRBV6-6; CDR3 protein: CASRPTGYTGELFF; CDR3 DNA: TGTGCCAGCAGACCGACAGGGTACACCGGGGAGCTGTTTTTT
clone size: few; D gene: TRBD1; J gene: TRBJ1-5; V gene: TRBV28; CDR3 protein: CASTPGQPNQPQHF; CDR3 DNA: TGTGCCAGCACTCCGGGACAGCCGAATCAGCCCCAGCATTTT
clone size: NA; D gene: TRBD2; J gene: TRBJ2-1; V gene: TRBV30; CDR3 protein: CAWTRLAGAAYNEQFF; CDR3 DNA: TGTGCCTGGACCCGCCTAGCGGGAGCCGCTTACAATGAGCAGTTCTTC
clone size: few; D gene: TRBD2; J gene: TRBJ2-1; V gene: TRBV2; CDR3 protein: CASSEEGSGRAHEQFF; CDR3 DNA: TGTGCCAGCAGTGAAGAGGGTAGCGGGAGGGCCCATGAGCAGTTCTTC
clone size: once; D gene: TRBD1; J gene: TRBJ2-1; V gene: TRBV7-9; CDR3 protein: CASSPLTGGNEQFF; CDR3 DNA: TGTGCCAGCAGCCCCCTTACAGGGGGCAATGAGCAGTTCTTC
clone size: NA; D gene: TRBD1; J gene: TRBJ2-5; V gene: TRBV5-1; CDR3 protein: CASSPGQGQETQYF; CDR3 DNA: TGCGCCAGCAGCCCAGGACAGGGCCAAGAGACCCAGTACTTC
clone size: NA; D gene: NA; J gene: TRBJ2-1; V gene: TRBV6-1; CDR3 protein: CASSEAGGSHNEQFF; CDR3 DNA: TGTGCCAGCAGTGAAGCAGGAGGGTCCCACAATGAGCAGTTCTTC
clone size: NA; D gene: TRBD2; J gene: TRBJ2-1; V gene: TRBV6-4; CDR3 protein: CASSDERGSYNEQFF; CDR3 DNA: TGTGCCAGCAGTGACGAGCGGGGGTCCTACAATGAGCAGTTCTTC
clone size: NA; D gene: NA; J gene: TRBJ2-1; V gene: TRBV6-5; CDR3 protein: CASSSDSDEQFF; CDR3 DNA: TGTGCCAGCAGCTCCGACTCGGATGAACAGTTCTTC
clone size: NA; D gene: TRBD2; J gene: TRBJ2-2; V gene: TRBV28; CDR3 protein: CASRRKGGGLNTGELFF; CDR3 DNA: TGTGCCAGCAGGAGGAAAGGCGGGGGGCTGAACACCGGGGAGCTGTTTTTT